The rows below give T cell receptor beta chains drawn from one sample of a study of tumor and adjacent non-tumor tissue in lung cancer. TCRdb redid the calling of the multiplex PCR reads with MiXCR, one entry per CDR3 protein. The repertoire holds 200,000 to 250,000 distinct CDR3 sequences, with about 76% as singletons. The sequenced sample was lung tumor tissue. These TCRs come from a man aged 55 to 70 with non-small cell lung cancer. Both conserved end residues are part of each CDR3.

>TRBV29-1
CSVGGRGETEAFF
>TRBV6-6
CASSWEGNYGYTF
>TRBV6-6
CASRPGTSTGGLFF
>TRBV20-1
CSAIGSSGTYTNDEQFF
>TRBV11-3
CASSPTSGSEQIF
>TRBV4-2
CASSPEHQNTEAFF
>TRBV4-1
CPSSQRGVQGKDTQYF
>TRBV20-1
CSARRGQAGQETQYF
>TRBV20-1
CSASDVVGYGYTF
>TRBV28
CASSLRTTGEAFF
>TRBV6-1
CATSDHNNQPQHF
>TRBV20-1
CSAGDGSRDRKETQHF
>TRBV12-3/TRBV12-4
CASILNRASTDTQYF
>TRBV6-6
CASSYLRPVLEPQHF
>TRBV12-3/TRBV12-4
CASSLRGSRVAQYF
>TRBV6-5
CVGITSAGSINGSNQPQHF
>TRBV4-3
CSSSLRTGDQSQHF
>TRBV6-5
CASRNRGQPTGELFF
>TRBV20-1
CSAREQTPNYGYTF
>TRBV5-1
CTRSWQGKLFF